Listed here is a single TCR beta chain. Its antigen remains unknown. There are 16 residues in the CDR3. The junction had 4 bases not matched to a gene; V was cut back by 3 bases and J by 1 base. CDR1 is SGHNT, CDR2 YYREEE, per germline (reference sequence). The data were taken from a study of cytomegalovirus exposure and HLA in healthy donors. The overall study: A previous analysis identified 95 million to 120 million unique TCR beta sequences derived from around 200 million T cells. Study-level findings and limits: Some V segments could not be told apart, so they were left out, TRBV6-2 and TRBV6-3 among them. Later on, an analysis showed TCR association rates differing by HLA locus, with DRB1 the most and HLA-C the fewest.

Primers: 60 Vbeta forward and 13 Jbeta reverse. Assay used: immunoSEQ multiplex PCR; TCRdb lists only in-frame clones, some missing. The sample comprises tens of thousands of clones, 65% of which are singletons, and 20% to 25% rests with the top ten. The chain is built from TRBV5-4 and TRBJ2-1, with TRBD2 matching 10 bases. The sequenced material came from PBMCs. This sequence originates from a man aged 50-59 years in good health and CMV-seropositive. The CDR3 protein is CASSSYSGRSYNEQFF. The CDR3, as DNA: TGTGCCAGCAGCTCCTATAGCGGGAGGTCCTACAATGAGCAGTTCTTC.